These 25 T cell receptor beta chains came from one sample sequenced in a study of blood T cell repertoires in COVID-19. The protocol was immunoSEQ multiplex PCR, while the TCRdb copy is restricted to in-frame clones and leaves out a portion. Counted here are several thousand clones, about 86% occurring once; the ten biggest clones make up under 20%. Sequences were obtained from peripheral blood. Receptors originate from a human donor in a cohort sampled during active COVID-19.

This chain connects TRBV2 to TRBJ2-1; a weak D match, TRBD1 (7 bases). There are 13 residues in the CDR3. From germline, CDR1 is SNHLY and CDR2 FYNNEI. Trimming shortened V by 10 bases and J by 0 bases, and 10 bases separated the two germline ends. The CDR3 DNA follows: TGTGCCACAGGGGGGAGCTCCTACAATGAGCAGTTCTTC. It specifies CATGGSSYNEQFF.

The CDR3 sequence: CASSAQQGAATGELFF. DNA of the CDR3: TGTGCCAGCAGTGCACAACAGGGGGCTGCAACCGGGGAGCTGTTTTTT. This chain uses TRBV6-4 with TRBJ2-2, with TRBD1 matching over 9 bases. The germline gives CDR1 MRHNA, CDR2 SNTAGT. This CDR3 region has 16 residues. After removal of 4 bases from V and 5 bases from J, the junction contained 8 bases not matched to a gene.

This rearrangement joins TRBV6-5 to TRBJ2-5; a weak D match, TRBD2 (5 bases). Germline CDR1 reads MNHEY; CDR2 reads SVGAGI. V was cut by 0 bases and J by 7 bases, with 6 bases left in between. The CDR3 runs to 12 residues. The CDR3 sequence: CASSYSRGTQYF. The CDR3 coding sequence is TGTGCCAGCAGTTACTCCCGGGGGACCCAGTACTTC.

V gene TRBV7-8 combines with J gene TRBJ1-2, with a weak D call TRBD1 (6 bases). This CDR3 is 14 amino acids long. V was clipped by 4 bases and J by 7 bases, with 16 bases between them. In germline, CDR1 is SGHVS, CDR2 FQNEAQ. The CDR3 DNA follows: TGTGCCAGCAGCTCAACAGGGTACTCTCGTGGCTACACCTTC. It is translated as CASSSTGYSRGYTF.

This chain connects TRBV13 to TRBJ2-5, with D possibly TRBD2 on 5 matching bases. With 3 bases removed from V and 1 base from J, the gap between germline ends came to 12 bases. From germline, CDR1 is PRHDT and CDR2 FYEKMQ (reference sequence). CDR3 length: 15 amino acids. Here the CDR3 DNA reads TGTGCCAGCAGCTTCCGAGGGATCCTCCAAGAGACCCAGTACTTC. Translated, it gives CASSFRGILQETQYF.

This clone was counted a single time. This chain links TRBV10-1 with TRBJ1-4; 7 bases match TRBD1. The CDR3 runs to 15 residues. From germline, CDR1 is WNHNN and CDR2 SYGVQD (reference sequence). V dropped 6 bases and J dropped 6; count of bases not matched to a gene: 10. CDR3 sequence reads: CASRGVAGGYEKLFF. As DNA, the CDR3 is TGCGCCAGCAGGGGGGTGGCAGGGGGTTATGAAAAACTGTTTTTT.

This sequence joins TRBV30 and TRBJ2-1; TRBD1 agrees at 9 bases. This CDR3 is built from 14 residues. In germline, CDR1 is GTSNPN, CDR2 SVGIG (reference sequence). V lost 3 bases to trimming and J lost 7 bases; unmatched junction nucleotides: 7. The CDR3: CAWSSGTGINEQFF. The DNA of the CDR3 is TGTGCCTGGAGCAGCGGGACAGGGATAAATGAGCAGTTCTTC.

V is TRBV4-1 and J is TRBJ1-1; D remains unclear. V dropped 0 bases and J dropped 0 bases, with 11 bases sitting between them. The germline gives CDR1 MGHRA, CDR2 YSYEKL. The CDR3 runs 16 residues. The CDR3 region is CASSQDQIILNTEAFF. In nucleotides, the CDR3 is TGCGCCAGCAGCCAAGATCAGATCATCTTGAACACTGAAGCTTTCTTT.

The rearrangement uses TRBV5-1 and TRBJ2-7; perhaps TRBD1 as D (6 bases). The V gene's germline CDR1 is SGHRS and CDR2 YFSETQ. This CDR3 is 16 amino acids long. Trimming cost V 4 bases and J 2 bases, with 19 bases left between them. The DNA for the CDR3 is TGCGCCAGCAGCCCCATCCTCGGGACACCACCCTACGAGCAGTACTTC. This sequence encodes CASSPILGTPPYEQYF.

This clone has just a few counts. The chain is built from TRBV19 and TRBJ1-2, with D possibly TRBD1 on 6 matching bases. There are 15 residues in the CDR3. Trimming left V 3 bases short and J 0 bases short, with 11 bases between. Germline lookup yields CDR1 LNHDA and CDR2 SQIVND (reference sequence). In DNA, the CDR3 is TGTGCCAGTAGTATCTTGGACAGAGCTAACTATGGCTACACCTTC. This codes for CASSILDRANYGYTF.

This clone was counted between two and nine times. The chain is built from TRBV5-6 and TRBJ2-2; a possible D gene is TRBD2 (6 bases). Germline V gene lookup returns CDR1 SGHDT and CDR2 YYEEEE. Trimming shortened V by 3 bases and J by 0 bases, and 9 bases separated the two germline ends. This CDR3 comprises 15 residues. CDR3 coding DNA: TGTGCCAGCAGCTCCGGGGGTACGAACACCGGGGAGCTGTTTTTT. Translated, it gives CASSSGGTNTGELFF. Based on the CDR3 plus reference TRBV5-6 and TRBJ2-2, the full variable domain is DAGVTQSPTHLIKTRGQQVTLRCSPKSGHDTVSWYQQALGQGPQFIFQYYEEEERQRGNFPDRFSGHQFPNYSSELNVNALLLGDSALYLCASSSGGTNTGELFFGEGSRLTVL.

The chain employs TRBV7-9 and TRBJ2-5; D not certain. Germline CDR1 and CDR2: SEHNR and FQNEAQ (reference sequence). The CDR3 totals 13 residues. The V and J ends lost 2 bases and 2 bases respectively, with 6 bases between them. The DNA for the CDR3 is TGTGCCAGCAGCTTACTCCTTCAAGAGACCCAGTACTTC. Its translation is CASSLLLQETQYF. Looking up the rest from reference TRBV7-9 and TRBJ2-5 gives the full variable domain: DTGVSQNPRHKITKRGQNVTFRCDPISEHNRLYWYRQTLGQGPEFLTYFQNEAQLEKSRLLSDRFSAERPKGSFSTLEIQRTEQGDSAMYLCASSLLLQETQYFGPGTRLLVL.

This clone was picked up one time. The chain combines TRBV9 with TRBJ2-3; 10 nucleotides align to TRBD2. Trimming at V came to 1 base and at J to 6 bases, leaving 11 bases not matched to a gene. Germline CDR1 reads SGDLS; CDR2 reads YYNGEE. The CDR3 is 17 residues long. CDR3 region: CASSVRSGGASVDTQYF. CDR3 sequence (DNA): TGTGCCAGCAGCGTACGGAGCGGGGGGGCCAGTGTGGATACGCAGTATTTT.

Turning to this clone: An end of the junction does not agree with germline; a read error may underlie this. This chain connects TRBV12-3 or TRBV12-4 to TRBJ2-7, with a tentative D call TRBD1 (7 bases). This CDR3 is built from 12 residues. The CDR3, as DNA: TGTGCCAGCAGTTTAGATTGGCGGGACAGAAACTTC. The encoded protein is CASSLDWRDRNF.

A single count supports this clone. The chain has TRBV6-4 and TRBJ1-6; the D is unclear. The germline CDR1 and CDR2 sequences are MRHNA and SNTAGT. The CDR3 extends over 14 amino acids. V shed 8 bases and J shed 1 base, with 9 bases lying between them. In nucleotides, the CDR3 is TGTGCCAGCGACTTTGAATCCTATAATTCACCCCTCCACTTT. This sequence encodes CASDFESYNSPLHF.

This chain joins TRBV30 and TRBJ1-1; TRBD1 is a possible D gene (5 bases). CDR1 and CDR2 from the germline V gene are GTSNPN and SVGIG (reference sequence). Trimming took 4 bases from V and 0 from J, leaving 9 bases between them. The CDR3 covers 13 residues. CDR3 residues: CAWTRGLNTEAFF. CDR3 nucleotides: TGTGCCTGGACAAGGGGCCTGAACACTGAAGCTTTCTTT. The whole variable domain, remainder taken from reference TRBV30 and TRBJ1-1, is SQTIHQWPATLVQPVGSPLSLECTVEGTSNPNLYWYRQAAGRGLQLLFYSVGIGQISSEVPQNLSASRPQDRQFILSSKKLLLSDSGFYLCAWTRGLNTEAFFGQGTRLTVV.

This chain uses TRBV4-1 with TRBJ2-7; tentative D call: TRBD1 (5 bases). Per germline, CDR1 MGHRA and CDR2 YSYEKL. The ends were cut back, 4 bases at V and 2 bases at J, with 12 bases in the middle. This CDR3 is built from 14 residues. The CDR3 loop is CASSPPGNTYEQYF. DNA of the CDR3: TGCGCCAGCAGCCCTCCAGGGAACACCTACGAGCAGTACTTC.

This rearrangement joins TRBV7-9 to TRBJ2-5; 8 bases fit TRBD1. The CDR3 contains 17 residues. Trimming at V came to 6 bases and at J to 5 bases, leaving 17 bases not matched to a gene. Germline assignment: CDR1 SEHNR and CDR2 FQNEAQ (reference sequence). This CDR3 reads CASSARTGLTSRETQYF. In nucleotides, the CDR3 is TGTGCCAGCAGTGCCAGGACAGGGTTGACTTCGCGGGAGACCCAGTACTTC.

This clone was counted only a few times. The CDR3 sequence is CASSQGAGWGYEQYF. CDR3 DNA: TGTGCCAGCAGCCAAGGGGCAGGGTGGGGCTACGAGCAGTACTTC. J is TRBJ2-7 and V is TRBV3-1 (or the pseudogene TRBV3-2), with TRBD1 as a possible D gene (5 bases). Germline V gene data show CDR1 as LGHDT and CDR2 as YNNKEL (reference sequence). V was shortened by 1 base and J by 3 bases, with 13 bases between the two germline ends. The CDR3 sequence is 15 residues long.

This chain links TRBV5-1 with TRBJ1-1, with TRBD1 as a possible D gene (5 bases). Germline assignment: CDR1 SGHRS and CDR2 YFSETQ. V gave up 0 bases and J gave up 0 bases, with 9 bases separating them. CDR3 length equals 15 residues. This chain's CDR3 is CASSLAGGMNTEAFF. The CDR3 coding sequence is TGCGCCAGCAGCTTGGCCGGGGGTATGAACACTGAAGCTTTCTTT.

This sequence joins TRBV3-1 (or the pseudogene TRBV3-2) and TRBJ2-1; D perhaps matches TRBD1 (6 bases). Trimming cost V 5 bases and J 8 bases, with 13 bases left between them. The CDR3 totals 13 residues. Germline CDR1 is LGHDT and CDR2 is YNNKEL (reference sequence). Here the CDR3 DNA reads TGTGCCAGCAGCACTCAGGGGAACGATGAGCAGTTCTTC. This sequence encodes CASSTQGNDEQFF.

The J gene is TRBJ1-5, the V gene TRBV29-1, with TRBD1 as a possible D gene (6 bases). Germline V lookup: CDR1 SQVTM, CDR2 ANQGSEA. Trimming took 2 bases from V and 1 from J, leaving 6 bases between them. This CDR3 has 13 residues. The CDR3 sequence: CSVEQGSNQPQHF. DNA for the CDR3: TGCAGCGTTGAACAGGGGAGCAATCAGCCCCAGCATTTT.

The V and J genes are TRBV7-6 and TRBJ1-3; D is perhaps TRBD1 (6 bases). The CDR3 is 17 residues long. Looked up from germline, CDR1 is SGHVS and CDR2 is FNYEAQ. V shed 6 bases and J shed 1 base, with 19 bases lying between them. CDR3 in amino acids: CASSPTAGGRSGNTIYF. CDR3 DNA sequence: TGTGCCAGCAGTCCCACGGCCGGGGGGCGTTCTGGAAACACCATATATTTT.

This clone was picked up one time. This chain uses TRBV19 with TRBJ2-3; unclear D gene. V lost 7 bases and J 1 base, leaving 15 bases between the germline ends. CDR1 LNHDA and CDR2 SQIVND come from the germline V gene (reference sequence). The CDR3 is 15 residues long. The CDR3 sequence is CASTISAAGTDTQYF. The CDR3 DNA reads as TGTGCCAGTACCATCAGTGCGGCGGGCACAGATACGCAGTATTTT.

CDR3 sequence reads: CASRDFSTGTDTQYF. Here the CDR3 DNA reads TGTGCCAGTAGGGACTTCTCCACGGGCACAGATACGCAGTATTTT. This sequence joins TRBV19 and TRBJ2-3; weak D call: TRBD2 (5 bases). The CDR3 is made up of 15 amino acids. The V gene lost 6 bases and the J gene lost 1 base, with 14 bases spanning the gap. The germline V gene encodes CDR1 LNHDA and CDR2 SQIVND (reference sequence).